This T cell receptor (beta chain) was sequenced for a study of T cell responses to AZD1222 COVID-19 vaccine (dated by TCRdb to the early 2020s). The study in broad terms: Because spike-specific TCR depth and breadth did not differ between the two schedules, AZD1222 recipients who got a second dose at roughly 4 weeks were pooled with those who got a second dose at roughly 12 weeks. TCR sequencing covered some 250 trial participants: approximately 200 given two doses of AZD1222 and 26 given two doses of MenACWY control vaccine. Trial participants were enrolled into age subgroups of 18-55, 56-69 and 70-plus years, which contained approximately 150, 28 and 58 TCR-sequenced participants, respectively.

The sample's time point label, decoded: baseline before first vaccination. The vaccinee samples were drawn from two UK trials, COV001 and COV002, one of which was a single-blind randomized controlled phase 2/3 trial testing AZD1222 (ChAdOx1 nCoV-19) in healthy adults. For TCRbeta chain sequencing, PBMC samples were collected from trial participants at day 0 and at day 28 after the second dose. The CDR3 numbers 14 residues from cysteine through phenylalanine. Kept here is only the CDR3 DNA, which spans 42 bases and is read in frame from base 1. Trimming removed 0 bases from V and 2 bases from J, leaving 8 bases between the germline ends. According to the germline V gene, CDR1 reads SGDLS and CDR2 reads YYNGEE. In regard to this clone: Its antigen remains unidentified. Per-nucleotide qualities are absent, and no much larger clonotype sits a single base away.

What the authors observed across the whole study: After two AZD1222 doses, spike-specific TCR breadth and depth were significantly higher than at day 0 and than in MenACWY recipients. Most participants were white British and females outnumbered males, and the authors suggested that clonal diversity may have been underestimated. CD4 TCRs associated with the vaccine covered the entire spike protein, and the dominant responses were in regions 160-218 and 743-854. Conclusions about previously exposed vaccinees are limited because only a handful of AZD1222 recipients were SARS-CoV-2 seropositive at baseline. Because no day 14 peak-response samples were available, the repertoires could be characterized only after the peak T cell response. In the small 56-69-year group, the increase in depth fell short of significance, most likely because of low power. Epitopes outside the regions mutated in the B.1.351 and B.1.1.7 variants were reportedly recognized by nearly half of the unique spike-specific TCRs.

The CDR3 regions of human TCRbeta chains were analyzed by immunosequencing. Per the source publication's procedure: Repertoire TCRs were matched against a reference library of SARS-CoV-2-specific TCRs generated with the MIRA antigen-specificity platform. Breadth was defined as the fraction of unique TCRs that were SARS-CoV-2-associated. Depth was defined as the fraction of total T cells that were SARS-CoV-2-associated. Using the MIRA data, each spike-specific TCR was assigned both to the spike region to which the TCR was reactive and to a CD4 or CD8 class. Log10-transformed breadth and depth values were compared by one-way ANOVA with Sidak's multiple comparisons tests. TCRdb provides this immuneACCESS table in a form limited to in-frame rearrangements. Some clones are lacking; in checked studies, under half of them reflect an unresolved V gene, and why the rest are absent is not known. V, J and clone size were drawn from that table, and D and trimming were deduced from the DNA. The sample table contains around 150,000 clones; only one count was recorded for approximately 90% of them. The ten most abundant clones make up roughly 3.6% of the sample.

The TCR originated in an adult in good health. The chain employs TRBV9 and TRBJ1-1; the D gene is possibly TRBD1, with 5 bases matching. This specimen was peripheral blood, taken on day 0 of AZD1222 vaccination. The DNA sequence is TGTGCCAGCAGCGTAGGGGACCATAACACTGAAGCTTTCTTT. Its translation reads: CASSVGDHNTEAFF.